This TCR beta chain was documented in a study of CD8 T cells in ankylosing spondylitis. Study-wide points: Disease-linked clones were CD8+ and relatively rare in peripheral blood. Matched ankylosing spondylitis synovial fluid reportedly showed significant enrichment of disease-linked clones. A motif of eight or nine highly homologous TCR beta variants was seen as apparently characteristic of ankylosing spondylitis blood.

This clonotype was seen at least ten times. Antigen: not known. V trimming: 4 bases; J trimming: 2 bases; junction bases outside the gene matches: 7. Germline values: CDR1 KGHSH, CDR2 LQKENI. The CDR3 contains 16 residues. Quantitative molecular-barcoded 5'-RACE generated the TCR beta libraries. Each CDR3 protein is one row after TCRdb ran MiXCR on the 5' RACE reads. Altogether a few hundred thousand distinct CDR3 sequences are present, less than 25% being singletons, with the ten largest covering roughly 4%. The V and J genes are TRBV18 and TRBJ1-5; TRBD1 matches 8 bases. This clonotype originated in a female donor with ankylosing spondylitis or in good health (not recorded which). Sequenced material: blood, either unsorted or a sorted T cell fraction (not recorded which). The CDR3 nucleotides are TGTGCCAGCTCACTACGTGCGGGACAGGGCAATCAGCCCCAGCATTTT. As protein: CASSLRAGQGNQPQHF.